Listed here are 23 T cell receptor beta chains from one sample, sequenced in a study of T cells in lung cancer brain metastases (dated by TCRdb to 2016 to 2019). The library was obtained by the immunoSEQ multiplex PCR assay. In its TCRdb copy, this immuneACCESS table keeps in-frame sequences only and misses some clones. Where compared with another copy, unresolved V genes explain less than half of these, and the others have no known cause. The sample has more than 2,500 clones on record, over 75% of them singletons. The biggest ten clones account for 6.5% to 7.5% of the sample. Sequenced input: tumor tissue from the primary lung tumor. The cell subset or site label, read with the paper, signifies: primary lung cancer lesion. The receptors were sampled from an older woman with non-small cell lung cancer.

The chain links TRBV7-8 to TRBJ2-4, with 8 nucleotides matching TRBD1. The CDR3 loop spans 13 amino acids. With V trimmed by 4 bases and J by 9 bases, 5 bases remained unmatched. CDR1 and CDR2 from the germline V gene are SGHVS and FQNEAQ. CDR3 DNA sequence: TGTGCCAGCAGCTCGGACAGGGACAGCATTCAGTACTTC. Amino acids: CASSSDRDSIQYF.

The DNA for the CDR3 is TGTGCCACCCAACTCCGGTGGGAGACCCAGTACTTC. The encoded protein is CATQLRWETQYF. The V and J genes are TRBV6-1 and TRBJ2-5, with D unclear. Trimming removed 10 bases from V and 5 bases from J, with 14 bases in between. The CDR3 extends over 12 amino acids. CDR1 is MNHNS, CDR2 SASEGT, per germline.

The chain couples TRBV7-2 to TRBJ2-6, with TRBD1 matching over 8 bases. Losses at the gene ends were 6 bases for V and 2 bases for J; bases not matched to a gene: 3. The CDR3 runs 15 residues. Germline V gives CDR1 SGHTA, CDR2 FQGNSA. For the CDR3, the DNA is TGTGCCAGCAGTTCAGGGGGCGCTGGGGCCAACGTCCTGACTTTC. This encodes CASSSGGAGANVLTF.

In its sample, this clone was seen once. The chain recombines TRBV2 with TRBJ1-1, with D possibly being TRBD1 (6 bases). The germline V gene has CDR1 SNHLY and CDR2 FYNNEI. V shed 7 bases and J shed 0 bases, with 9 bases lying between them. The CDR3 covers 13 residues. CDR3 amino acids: CASKQGLNTEAFF. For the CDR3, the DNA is TGTGCCAGCAAGCAGGGGCTGAACACTGAAGCTTTCTTT. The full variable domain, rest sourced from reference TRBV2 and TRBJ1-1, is EPEVTQTPSHQVTQMGQEVILRCVPISNHLYFYWYRQILGQKVEFLVSFYNNEISEKSEIFDDQFSVERPDGSNFTLKIRSTKLEDSAMYFCASKQGLNTEAFFGQGTRLTVV.

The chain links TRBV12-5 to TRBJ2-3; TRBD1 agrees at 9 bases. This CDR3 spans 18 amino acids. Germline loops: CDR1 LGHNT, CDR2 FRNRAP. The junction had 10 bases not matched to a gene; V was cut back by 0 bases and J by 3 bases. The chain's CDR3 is CASGLVRDGTGSTDTQYF. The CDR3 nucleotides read TGTGCTAGTGGTTTGGTACGAGACGGGACAGGGTCAACAGATACGCAGTATTTT.

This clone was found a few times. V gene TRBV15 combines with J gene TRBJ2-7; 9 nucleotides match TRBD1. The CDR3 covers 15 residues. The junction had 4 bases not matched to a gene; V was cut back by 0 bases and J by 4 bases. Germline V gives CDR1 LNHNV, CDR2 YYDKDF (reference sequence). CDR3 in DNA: TGTGCCACCAGCAGAGATCGGGACAGGGCTTACGAGCAGTACTTC. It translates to CATSRDRDRAYEQYF.

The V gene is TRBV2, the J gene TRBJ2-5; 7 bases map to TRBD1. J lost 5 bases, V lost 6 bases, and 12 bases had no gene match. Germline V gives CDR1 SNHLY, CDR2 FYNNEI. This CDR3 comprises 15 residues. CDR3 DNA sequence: TGTGCCAGCAGCAAGGCCGGGACAGTAACGGAGACCCAGTACTTC. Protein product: CASSKAGTVTETQYF. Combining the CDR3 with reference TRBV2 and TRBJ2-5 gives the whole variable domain EPEVTQTPSHQVTQMGQEVILRCVPISNHLYFYWYRQILGQKVEFLVSFYNNEISEKSEIFDDQFSVERPDGSNFTLKIRSTKLEDSAMYFCASSKAGTVTETQYFGPGTRLLVL.

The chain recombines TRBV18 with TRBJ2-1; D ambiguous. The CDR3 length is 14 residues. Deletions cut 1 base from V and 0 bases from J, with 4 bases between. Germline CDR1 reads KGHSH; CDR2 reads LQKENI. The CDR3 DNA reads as TGTGCCAGCTCACCACTTAGCTCCTACAATGAGCAGTTCTTC. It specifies CASSPLSSYNEQFF.

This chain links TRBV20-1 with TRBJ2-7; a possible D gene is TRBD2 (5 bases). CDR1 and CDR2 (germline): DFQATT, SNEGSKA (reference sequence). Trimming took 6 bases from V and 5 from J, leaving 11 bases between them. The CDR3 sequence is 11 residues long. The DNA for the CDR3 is TGCAGTGCCAAATCGGGGAACGAGCAGTACTTC. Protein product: CSAKSGNEQYF.

This CDR3 reads CASSLGVSGANVLTF. The CDR3 region has the DNA TGTGCCAGCAGTTTAGGGGTCTCTGGGGCCAACGTCCTGACTTTC. The gene calls are TRBV27 and TRBJ2-6; no definite D call. The ends were cut back, 2 bases at V and 0 bases at J, with 5 bases in the middle. The CDR3 loop spans 15 amino acids. Looked up from germline, CDR1 is MNHEY and CDR2 is SMNVEV (reference sequence).

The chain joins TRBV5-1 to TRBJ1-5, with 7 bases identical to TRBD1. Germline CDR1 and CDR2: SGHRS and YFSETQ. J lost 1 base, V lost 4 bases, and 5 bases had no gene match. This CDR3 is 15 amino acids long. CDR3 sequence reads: CASSPTGFSNQPQHF. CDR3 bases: TGCGCCAGCAGCCCGACAGGGTTCAGCAATCAGCCCCAGCATTTT.

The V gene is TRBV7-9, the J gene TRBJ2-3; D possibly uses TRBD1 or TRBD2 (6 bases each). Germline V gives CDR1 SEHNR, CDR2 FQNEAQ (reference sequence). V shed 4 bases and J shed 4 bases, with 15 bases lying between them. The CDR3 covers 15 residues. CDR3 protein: CASSYSGASADTQYF. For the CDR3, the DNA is TGTGCCAGCAGCTATTCGGGGGCGTCGGCAGATACGCAGTATTTT.

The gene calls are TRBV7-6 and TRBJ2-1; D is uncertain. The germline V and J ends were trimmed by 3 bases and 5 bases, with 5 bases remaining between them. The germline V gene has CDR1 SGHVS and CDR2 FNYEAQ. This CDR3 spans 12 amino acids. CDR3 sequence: CASSFTDNEQFF. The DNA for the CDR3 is TGTGCCAGCAGCTTTACAGACAATGAGCAGTTCTTC.

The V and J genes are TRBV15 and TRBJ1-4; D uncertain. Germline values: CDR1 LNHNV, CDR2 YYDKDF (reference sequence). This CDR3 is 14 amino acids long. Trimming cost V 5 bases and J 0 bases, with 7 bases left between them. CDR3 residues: CATSYSATNEKLFF. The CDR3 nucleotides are TGTGCCACCAGCTACAGTGCAACTAATGAAAAACTGTTTTTT.

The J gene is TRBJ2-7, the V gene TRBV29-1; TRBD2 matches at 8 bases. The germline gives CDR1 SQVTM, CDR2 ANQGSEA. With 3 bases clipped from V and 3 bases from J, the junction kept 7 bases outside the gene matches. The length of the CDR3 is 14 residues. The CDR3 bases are TGCAGCGTTGATCCGGGGGGGGCCCACTACGAGCAGTACTTC. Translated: CSVDPGGAHYEQYF.

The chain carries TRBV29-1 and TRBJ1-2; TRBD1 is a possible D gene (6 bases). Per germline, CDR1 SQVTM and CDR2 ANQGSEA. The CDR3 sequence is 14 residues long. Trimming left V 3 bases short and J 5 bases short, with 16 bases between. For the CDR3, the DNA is TGCAGCGTTGATAAACCAGGGGAGCGGTATGGCTACACCTTC. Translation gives CSVDKPGERYGYTF.

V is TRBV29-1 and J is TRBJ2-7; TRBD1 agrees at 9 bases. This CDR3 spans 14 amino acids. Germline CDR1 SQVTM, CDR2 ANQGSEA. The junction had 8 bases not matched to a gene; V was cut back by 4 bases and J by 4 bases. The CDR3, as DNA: TGCAGCGTTGCCTGGACAGGGGTAATATACGAGCAGTACTTC. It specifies CSVAWTGVIYEQYF.

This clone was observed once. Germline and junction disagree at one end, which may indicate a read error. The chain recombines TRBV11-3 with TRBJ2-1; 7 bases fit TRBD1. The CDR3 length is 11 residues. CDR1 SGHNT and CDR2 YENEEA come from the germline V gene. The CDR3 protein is CASSPRQGTLF. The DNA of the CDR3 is TGTGCCAGCAGCCCCAGACAGGGTACTCTCTTC.

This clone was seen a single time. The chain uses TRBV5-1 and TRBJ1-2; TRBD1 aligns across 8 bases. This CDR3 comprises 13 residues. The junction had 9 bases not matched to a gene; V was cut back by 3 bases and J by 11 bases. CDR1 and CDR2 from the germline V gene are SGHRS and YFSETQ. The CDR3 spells CASSSLDREMYTF. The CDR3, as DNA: TGCGCCAGCAGCTCTCTGGACAGGGAGATGTACACCTTC. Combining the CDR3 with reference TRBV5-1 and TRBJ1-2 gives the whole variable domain KAGVTQTPRYLIKTRGQQVTLSCSPISGHRSVSWYQQTPGQGLQFLFEYFSETQRNKGNFPGRFSGRQFSNSRSEMNVSTLELGDSALYLCASSSLDREMYTFGSGTRLTVV.

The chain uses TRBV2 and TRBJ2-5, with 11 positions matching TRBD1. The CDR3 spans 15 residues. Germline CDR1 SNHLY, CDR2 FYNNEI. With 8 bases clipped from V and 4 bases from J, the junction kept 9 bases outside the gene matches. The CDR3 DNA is TGTGCCAGCTCCTCAACCGGGACAGGGGGAGAGACCCAGTACTTC. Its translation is CASSSTGTGGETQYF.

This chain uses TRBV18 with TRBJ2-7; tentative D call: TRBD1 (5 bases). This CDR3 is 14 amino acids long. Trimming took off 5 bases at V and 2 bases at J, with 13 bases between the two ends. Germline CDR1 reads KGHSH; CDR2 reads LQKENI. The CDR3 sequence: CASSVGAQTYEQYF. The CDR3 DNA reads TGTGCCAGCTCAGTAGGGGCTCAAACCTACGAGCAGTACTTC.

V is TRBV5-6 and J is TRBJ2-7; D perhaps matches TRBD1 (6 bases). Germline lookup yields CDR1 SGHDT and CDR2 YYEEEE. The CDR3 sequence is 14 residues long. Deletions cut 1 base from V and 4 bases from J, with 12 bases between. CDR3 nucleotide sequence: TGTGCCAGCAGCTTGTGGGACACTGTATACGAGCAGTACTTC. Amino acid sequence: CASSLWDTVYEQYF.

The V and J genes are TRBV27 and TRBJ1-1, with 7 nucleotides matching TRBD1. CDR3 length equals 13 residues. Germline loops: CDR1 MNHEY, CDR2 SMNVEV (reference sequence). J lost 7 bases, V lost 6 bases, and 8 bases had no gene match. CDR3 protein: CASRDTGTDEAFF. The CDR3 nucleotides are TGTGCCAGCAGGGACACAGGGACAGATGAAGCTTTCTTT.